Described below is a single T cell receptor (beta chain) sequence and its context. The study drew all its donors from Caucasian adults living in Nashville, Tennessee. Profiling relied on immunoSEQ multiplex PCR, and the TCRdb table lists in-frame clones only, not all of them. The sample lists some 490,000 clones; roughly 80% were seen once. These data come from a study of shared clonotypes between healthy human individuals. This CDR3 comprises 14 residues. The ends lost 6 bases at V and 4 bases at J; junction bases unmatched: 7. Germline V CDR1 and CDR2: PRHDT, FYEKMQ (reference sequence). The chain combines TRBV13 with TRBJ1-2; 8 bases fit TRBD1. The sequencing input was PBMCs. This TCR derives from a woman aged 40 to 55 in good health. Some clones in this sample may be carry-over from other donors' samples. The CDR3 reads CASRVQGGGYGYTF. As DNA, the CDR3 is TGTGCCAGCAGGGTACAGGGGGGGGGCTATGGCTACACCTTC.